This T cell receptor (beta chain) was documented in a study of blood T cell repertoires in COVID-19. There are 16 residues in the CDR3. V shed 0 bases and J shed 1 base, with 13 bases lying between them. Looked up from germline, CDR1 is MNHEY and CDR2 is SVGEGT. Using immunoSEQ multiplex PCR, the repertoire was profiled, and TCRdb retains in-frame clones only, with some absent. The profile covers roughly 200,000 clones, with 76% appearing a single time and around 8.1% taken by the ten largest. Sequenced sample: peripheral blood. The V gene is TRBV6-2 or TRBV6-3, the J gene TRBJ2-7; D perhaps matches TRBD2 (5 bases). The sequence came from a woman aged 45-59 years with active or convalescent COVID-19. The CDR3 DNA follows: TGTGCCAGCAGTTACTCGAGGAGAAGCGGTTCCTACGAGCAGTACTTC. It translates to CASSYSRRSGSYEQYF.